This entry lists 10 T cell receptor beta chains sequenced from one sample in a study of cytomegalovirus exposure and HLA in healthy donors. PCR amplification relied on 60 Vbeta primers (plus 13 Jbeta primers). The repertoire was sequenced with immunoSEQ multiplex PCR; TCRdb's copy has only in-frame clones and lacks some. The sample holds roughly 150,000 clones, about 8.9% seen once. Sequencing input: PBMCs. Receptors originate from a man aged 45-65 years in good health and CMV-seronegative.

This clone is labeled medium-sized. The chain couples TRBV5-5 to TRBJ1-5; D might be TRBD1 (5 bases). The CDR3 has 14 residues. V lost 0 bases to trimming and J lost 9 bases, with 13 bases between them. Germline values: CDR1 SGHKS, CDR2 YYEKEE (reference sequence). CDR3 region: CASSLEQAVRPQHF. The CDR3 DNA reads TGTGCCAGCAGCTTGGAACAGGCCGTTAGGCCCCAGCATTTT. The variable domain in full, completed from reference TRBV5-5 and TRBJ1-5, reads DAGVTQSPTHLIKTRGQQVTLRCSPISGHKSVSWYQQVLGQGPQFIFQYYEKEERGRGNFPDRFSARQFPNYSSELNVNALLLGDSALYLCASSLEQAVRPQHFGDGTRLSIL.

The J gene is TRBJ2-1, the V gene TRBV5-4, with D maybe TRBD1 (5 bases). Per germline, CDR1 SGHNT and CDR2 YYREEE (reference sequence). V lost 4 bases and J 3 bases, leaving 14 bases between the germline ends. The CDR3 runs 15 residues. CDR3 bases: TGTGCCAGCAGCCTCGGCAGGGTGTACTACAATGAGCAGTTCTTC. As protein: CASSLGRVYYNEQFF.

This clone was detected only a few times. This chain connects TRBV5-1 to TRBJ1-6; TRBD1 agrees at 9 bases. The CDR3 length is 14 residues. Trimming removed 4 bases from V and 7 bases from J; junction bases left unmatched: 3. Germline values: CDR1 SGHRS, CDR2 YFSETQ. The chain's CDR3 is CASSDTGGNSPLHF. For the CDR3, the DNA is TGCGCCAGCAGCGATACAGGGGGCAATTCACCCCTCCACTTT.

The chain employs TRBV14 and TRBJ2-7; tentatively, D is TRBD2 (6 bases). The V gene lost 4 bases and the J gene lost 7 bases, with 11 bases spanning the gap. Germline V gives CDR1 SGHDN, CDR2 FVKESK. The CDR3 length is 12 residues. In nucleotides, the CDR3 is TGTGCCAGCAGCCCGCATGCGGGAGAGCAGTACTTC. The encoded protein is CASSPHAGEQYF. Based on the CDR3 plus reference TRBV14 and TRBJ2-7, the full variable domain is EAGVTQFPSHSVIEKGQTVTLRCDPISGHDNLYWYRRVMGKEIKFLLHFVKESKQDESGMPNNRFLAERTGGTYSTLKVQPAELEDSGVYFCASSPHAGEQYFGPGTRLTVT.

This chain connects TRBV5-1 to TRBJ2-1; D ambiguous. The germline V gene has CDR1 SGHRS and CDR2 YFSETQ. CDR3 length equals 14 residues. The V and J ends lost 5 bases and 6 bases respectively, with 15 bases between them. CDR3 sequence reads: CASSTPTSGNEQFF. The CDR3 bases are TGCGCCAGCAGTACGCCGACCTCGGGCAATGAGCAGTTCTTC. The whole variable domain, filled in from reference TRBV5-1 and TRBJ2-1, reads KAGVTQTPRYLIKTRGQQVTLSCSPISGHRSVSWYQQTPGQGLQFLFEYFSETQRNKGNFPGRFSGRQFSNSRSEMNVSTLELGDSALYLCASSTPTSGNEQFFGPGTRLTVL.

There are a few counts of this clone. The gene calls are TRBV19 and TRBJ2-3; 12 bases match TRBD1. This CDR3 comprises 17 residues. The V gene end was trimmed by 6 bases and the J gene end by 0 bases; junction bases not matched to a gene: 7. CDR1 and CDR2 (germline): LNHDA, SQIVND (reference sequence). The CDR3 here is CASRTGTGGLSTDTQYF. For the CDR3, the DNA is TGTGCCAGTAGGACCGGGACAGGGGGCCTAAGCACAGATACGCAGTATTTT.

The rearrangement joins TRBV5-1 to TRBJ1-5, with 9 nucleotides matching TRBD1. J was trimmed by 6 bases and V by 2 bases; bases with no gene match: 3. Germline values: CDR1 SGHRS, CDR2 YFSETQ. The CDR3 is made up of 14 amino acids. This CDR3 is CASSFEQGAQPQHF. DNA of the CDR3: TGCGCCAGCAGCTTTGAACAGGGGGCTCAGCCCCAGCATTTT.

This clone was observed a handful of times. The chain carries TRBV5-1 and TRBJ2-7, with D possibly matching TRBD1 (6 bases). This CDR3 has 17 amino acids. Trimming shortened V by 4 bases and J by 2 bases, and 22 bases separated the two germline ends. Germline CDR1 is SGHRS and CDR2 is YFSETQ. CDR3 coding DNA: TGCGCCAGCAGCCTCGAATCCCCGAGACAGGATCCCTACGAGCAGTACTTC. It encodes CASSLESPRQDPYEQYF.

This clone was counted only a few times. The chain joins TRBV19 to TRBJ1-1; 8 nucleotides align to TRBD1. Trimming cost V 9 bases and J 10 bases; bases outside gene matches: 19. This CDR3 region has 15 residues. Germline V gene lookup returns CDR1 LNHDA and CDR2 SQIVND (reference sequence). Here the CDR3 DNA reads TGTGCCAGCACAGGGGGGGACATACTATTTCATGGAGCTTTCTTT. It encodes CASTGGDILFHGAFF.

V usage is TRBV5-1 and J usage is TRBJ2-5; TRBD2 matches at 9 bases. V was pared by 3 bases and J by 5 bases, with 5 bases of the junction left unmatched. CDR1 and CDR2 (germline): SGHRS, YFSETQ. The length of the CDR3 is 14 residues. The CDR3 loop is CASSWGLARETQYF. The CDR3 nucleotides read TGCGCCAGCAGCTGGGGACTAGCCCGGGAGACCCAGTACTTC.